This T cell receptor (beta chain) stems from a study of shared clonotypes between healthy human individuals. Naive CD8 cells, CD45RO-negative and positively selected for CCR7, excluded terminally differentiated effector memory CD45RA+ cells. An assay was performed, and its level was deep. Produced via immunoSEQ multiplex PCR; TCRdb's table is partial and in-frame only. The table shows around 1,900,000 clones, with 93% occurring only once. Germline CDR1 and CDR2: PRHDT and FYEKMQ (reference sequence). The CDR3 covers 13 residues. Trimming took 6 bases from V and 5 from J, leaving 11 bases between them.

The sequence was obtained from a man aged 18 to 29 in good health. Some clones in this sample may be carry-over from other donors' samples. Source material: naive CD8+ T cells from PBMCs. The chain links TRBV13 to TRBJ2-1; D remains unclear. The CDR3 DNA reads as TGTGCCAGCAGAGAGGCAGGAAACAATGAGCAGTTCTTC. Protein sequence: CASREAGNNEQFF.